The source of this T cell receptor beta chain is a study of regulatory T cells in long-lasting Graves disease (TCRdb year 2021). The study in broad terms: Persistent Graves' disease meant more than 5 years of antithyroid drug treatment with TSH receptor autoantibodies that stayed positive. In the clinical cohort, patients with persistent Graves' disease had used antithyroid drugs for an average of roughly ten years. The study took place in China and was registered as a clinical trial. A total of about 33 samples underwent TCR sequencing, from some 13 patients with persistent Graves' disease and roughly 20 patients with newly diagnosed Graves' disease. Peripheral blood TCR sequencing and RNA sequencing compared persistent Graves' disease patients with newly diagnosed Graves' disease patients.

In light of the paper, this sample's time point label describes: persistent/refractory GD, antithyroid drugs over 5 years with positive TRAb. For both TCR sequencing and RNA sequencing, RNA was extracted from PBMCs in TRIzol. Graves' disease was diagnosed according to American Thyroid Association guidelines. Patients were recruited from an endocrinology department in Xi'an, China. Each patient gave 7 to 9.5 milliliters of peripheral blood, collected in an EDTA anticoagulant tube. Ficoll Paque Plus density gradient separation was used to isolate PBMCs, and no further T cell sorting was performed. An Agilent 2100 Bioanalyzer and agarose gel were used to assess RNA quality, and a NanoDrop 2000 was used to measure RNA concentration. V is pared back by 5 bases and J by 6 bases, with 16 bases lying between the germline termini. The CDR3 spans 14 residues, from the cysteine through the phenylalanine. Only the CDR3 part of the read is kept: 42 bases, read in frame from the first base.

This clonotype came up many times. Its cognate antigen has yet to be identified. No qualities accompany the bases; no much larger clone lies one base away. The library was prepared using multiplex PCR. Sequencing instrument: Illumina HiSeq 4000. iRepertoire HTBI primers and Arm-PCR amplification of CDR3 regions were used to construct TCR beta libraries. Before sequencing, the PCR products went through gel purification. The study's own analysis went as follows. Gene usage analysis of CDR3 amino acid clonotypes relied on the roughly 64 TRBV and 14 TRBJ segments identified across samples. Filtered high-quality paired reads were merged into contigs using COPE and FqMerger. Contigs were aligned with BLAST to IMGT TRBV, TRBD and TRBJ reference genes, and CDR3 was defined per IMGT. Highly expanded clones were defined as clonotypes with a frequency above 0.1%. Repertoire diversity was measured by Shannon entropy, and V-J evenness by the Gini coefficient. A clonotype was considered public if more than one individual shared it. Using fastp at Q25 and MiXCR, TCRdb reprocessed the public reads and kept productive beta chains. Rows are combined by CDR3 protein, so each entry shows the most common genes and DNA. The V and J calls shown here were made by TCRdb, not taken from the authors' results. The sample table records about 400,000 distinct CDR3 sequences; around 20% of these occur just once. Together, the top ten hold around 20% of the sample.

Findings and caveats that apply to the study as a whole: Compared with newly diagnosed patients, persistent Graves' disease patients had lower TCR Shannon entropy and fewer highly expanded clones, which suggests clonal expansion. Because the primary lesion, thyroid tissue, could not be accessed, the study looked at peripheral blood alone. As a limitation, the authors acknowledged that the small sample size may reduce accuracy. Only the TCR beta chain was sequenced and analyzed. More public clonotypes were shared among persistent patients (2,741) than among newly diagnosed patients (just under 1,000). Preferential use of TRBV28, TRBJ1-2 and TRBJ2-5 was observed in persistent disease, whereas TRBV20-1 and TRBJ2-1 were favored in newly diagnosed disease.

The V and J genes are TRBV12-3 or TRBV12-4 and TRBJ1-2; TRBD1 is a weak D gene call, 5 bases matching. This sequence originates from a female donor with Graves disease. The sample here was peripheral blood mononuclear cells (PBMCs), taken when the disease was refractory, from a patient treated with antithyroid drugs. CDR3 region: CASSPRRGVDGYTF. The DNA is TGTGCCAGCAGTCCCCGAAGGGGAGTCGATGGCTACACCTTC.